The clone carrying this T cell receptor (beta chain) was detected only a few times. What it recognizes is unknown. This specimen comes from a study of beta chain features in type 1 diabetes. Study as a whole: Over all samples combined, fewer than 130,000,000 sorted cells were examined.

Sorting that relied on CD45RO/CCR7/CD25/CD127/CD95/CD27 yielded CD4+ naive, central memory, regulatory and stem cell-like memory cells. What was sequenced were expressed TCRB transcripts, since all of the isolated RNA had been reverse transcribed. The method was immunoSEQ multiplex PCR; TCRdb's version includes in-frame clones alone and lacks a portion of them. The sample has under 400,000 clones, around 15% seen once. Broader study findings: A cDNA-based sequencing approach could over-represent cells with high TCR expression. Within each of all four CD4+ subsets, Type 1 diabetes patients had TCRB CDR3s that were moderately but significantly shorter.

The receptor comes from a young man in good health. The sample comprised central memory CD4+ T cells from blood.

This chain's CDR3 is CASSLGGTSGRPDTQYF. In DNA, the CDR3 is TGTGCCAGCAGCTTGGGTGGGACTAGCGGGAGACCAGATACGCAGTATTTT. V and J are TRBV7-3 and TRBJ2-3; 14 positions agree with TRBD2. The junction had 6 bases not matched to a gene; V was cut back by 3 bases and J by 4 bases. The CDR3 runs to 17 residues. Germline CDR1 reads SGHTA; CDR2 reads FQGTGA. Supplemented by reference TRBV7-3 and TRBJ2-3, the full variable domain reads GAGVSQTPSNKVTEKGKYVELRCDPISGHTALYWYRQSLGQGPEFLIYFQGTGAADDSGLPNDRFFAVRPEGSVSTLKIQRTERGDSAVYLCASSLGGTSGRPDTQYFGPGTRLTVL.